Listed below are T cell receptor beta chains from one sample, sequenced in a study of a mutant IDH1 vaccine in newly diagnosed glioma. These receptors' antigens are unknown. The data were produced by immunoSEQ multiplex PCR, yet TCRdb's version contains in-frame clones alone and is incomplete. The sample has 35,000 to 45,000 clones, 65% to 90% seen once. Sequencing was performed on PBMCs, taken from a glioma patient whose treatment included an IDH1 peptide vaccine. These receptors were collected from a woman aged 45 to 65 with glioma. Each CDR3 is given with its conserved first and last residue.

TRBV27,CASSFSGTLANEKLFF
TRBV7-9,CASSLALSRNTEAFF
TRBV11-2,CASSSRTGHYEQYF
TRBV15,CATRNPGQGNTGELFF
TRBV19,CASSMAQRGWETQYF
TRBV5-1,CASSLEGQGNYEQYF
TRBV6-1,CASSVGGMRDQPQHF
TRBV10-1,CASSADRGQVGNYGYTF
TRBV29-1,CSAYTGAVNTEAFF
TRBV19,CASSWPNGGNTEAFF
TRBV4-1,CASSQSDRREHNEQFF
TRBV4-3,CASSQEGDGYTF
TRBV6-4,CASSREENTEAFF
TRBV30,CAWTTTETYHTLRKKETQYF
TRBV7-6,CASSPRPRDKSSYEQYF
TRBV5-1,CASSLGGQEGSQYF
TRBV6-5,CASSYSRAGERKLFF
TRBV5-1,CASSPAASGYYEQYF
TRBV7-8,CASSTDSGGPIPSTDTQYF
TRBV27,CASSISRGSYDEQYF
TRBV6-5,CASSTAGTGGEQYF
TRBV7-2,CASSSGRARNSPLHF
TRBV25-1,CASSESARVYGYTF
TRBV7-9,CASSPGTGADNQPQHF
TRBV19,CASRNRQGRVYGYTF
TRBV5-6,CASSLPWGNEQFF
TRBV9,CASSQSSGPAYEQYF
TRBV5-1,CASSLGLEQYF
TRBV19,CASMGGQGGNQPQHF
TRBV10-2,CASGGQTSNQPQHF
TRBV7-2,CASSSPLAANEQFF
TRBV25-1,CATQEGNLEAFF
TRBV5-1,CASSFEGLRNTEAFF
TRBV6-1,CASSEREGLGYTF
TRBV7-2,CASSSPSYEQYF
TRBV7-2,CASNFDRVQGYTF
TRBV2,CASSPGWEPQHF
TRBV5-1,CASSPGLAGIQETQYF
TRBV10-3,CAIRGQGGGPYEQYF
TRBV25-1,CAVKRALDTEAFF
TRBV6-1,CASNPLVEQETQYF
TRBV5-5,CASSFSGGGGTEAFF
TRBV10-3,CAISVSLYNEQFF
TRBV6-5,CASSTSQGAGYTF
TRBV9,CASSSRQAQSEKLFF
TRBV29-1,CSVDRTRETQYF
TRBV4-1,CASSQMGAGGYEQYF
TRBV29-1,CSVGLEGGEQYF
TRBV9,CASSVDPGSYEQYF
TRBV5-1,CASSLGTSGANVLTF
TRBV5-1,CASSLGQASTDTQYF
TRBV9,CASSVGEGSQPQHF
TRBV30,CAWSGLAYNQETQYF
TRBV7-3,CASSLGSLGGETQYF
TRBV10-3,CAISSTGIGDTQYF
TRBV9,CASSVGSGDTIYF
TRBV6-5,CASKERPTNTGELFF
TRBV19,CASRDWVAGNTIYF